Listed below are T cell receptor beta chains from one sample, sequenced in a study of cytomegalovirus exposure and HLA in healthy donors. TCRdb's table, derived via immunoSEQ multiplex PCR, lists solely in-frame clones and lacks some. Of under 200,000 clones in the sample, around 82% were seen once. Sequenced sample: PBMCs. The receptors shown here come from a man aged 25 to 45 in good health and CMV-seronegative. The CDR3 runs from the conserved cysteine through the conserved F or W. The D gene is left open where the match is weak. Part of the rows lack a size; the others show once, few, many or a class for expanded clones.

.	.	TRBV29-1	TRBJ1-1	CSATAPGQKKNTEAFF	TGCAGCGCCACCGCCCCGGGACAAAAAAAGAACACTGAAGCTTTCTTT
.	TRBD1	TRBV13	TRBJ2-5	CASSFRGAGGATQYF	TGTGCCAGCAGCTTTAGAGGGGCAGGGGGCGCAACCCAGTACTTC
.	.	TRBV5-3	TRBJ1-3	CARSLGRVGNTIYF	TGTGCCAGAAGCTTGGGCAGGGTTGGAAACACCATATATTTT
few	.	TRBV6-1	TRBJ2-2	CASSARRPPGGTGELFF	TGTGCCAGCAGTGCCCGAAGGCCCCCGGGTGGCACCGGGGAGCTGTTTTTT
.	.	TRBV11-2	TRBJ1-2	CASRGPGQDGYTF	TGTGCCAGCAGGGGACCGGGACAAGATGGCTACACCTTC
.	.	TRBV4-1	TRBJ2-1	CASSQLYNEQFF	TGCGCCAGCAGCCAACTCTACAATGAGCAGTTCTTC
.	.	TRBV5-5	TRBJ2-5	CASSLWLVGKETQYF	TGTGCCAGCAGCTTGTGGCTAGTTGGAAAGGAGACCCAGTACTTC
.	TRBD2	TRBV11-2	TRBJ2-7	CASSLGSSGYEQYF	TGTGCCAGCAGCTTAGGCTCTAGCGGCTACGAGCAGTACTTC
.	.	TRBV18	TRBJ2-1	CASSSMGDEQFF	TGTGCCAGCTCCTCAATGGGCGATGAGCAGTTCTTC
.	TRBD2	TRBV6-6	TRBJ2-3	CASSYPGGGNTDTQYF	TGTGCCAGCAGTTACCCCGGGGGGGGTAACACAGATACGCAGTATTTT
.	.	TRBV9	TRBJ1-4	CASSVGQGSPFNEKLFF	TGTGCCAGCAGCGTAGGTCAGGGGTCCCCTTTTAATGAAAAACTGTTTTTT
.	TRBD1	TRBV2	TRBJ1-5	CASSTLTGTGWHF	TGTGCCAGCAGCACCCTAACCGGGACAGGGTGGCATTTT
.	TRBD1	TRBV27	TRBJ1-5	CASSLGTGGNQPQHF	TGTGCCAGCAGTTTAGGGACAGGGGGCAATCAGCCCCAGCATTTT
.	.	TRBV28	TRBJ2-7	CASSPTGLYEQYF	TGTGCCAGCAGTCCAACTGGTCTCTACGAGCAGTACTTC
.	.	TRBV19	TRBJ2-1	CASTPWGLGSPSSYNEQFF	TGTGCCAGTACCCCTTGGGGCCTAGGCTCTCCGAGCTCCTACAATGAGCAGTTCTTC
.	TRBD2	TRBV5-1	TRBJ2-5	CASSLGSGGLRETQYF	TGCGCCAGCAGCTTAGGCAGCGGGGGGCTTAGGGAGACCCAGTACTTC
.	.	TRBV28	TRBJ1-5	CASSLSPGLGALDQPQHF	TGTGCCAGCAGTTTATCCCCCGGGTTAGGGGCTCTGGATCAGCCCCAGCATTTT
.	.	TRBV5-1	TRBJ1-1	CASSFRAQDDSVEAFF	TGCGCCAGCAGCTTCCGCGCCCAGGATGACAGCGTTGAAGCTTTCTTT
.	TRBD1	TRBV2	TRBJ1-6	CASGTGIESPLHF	TGTGCCAGCGGGACAGGGATTGAATCACCCCTCCACTTT
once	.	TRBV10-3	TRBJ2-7	CAISGREETGEQYF	TGTGCCATCAGTGGCCGGGAAGAAACTGGGGAGCAGTACTTC
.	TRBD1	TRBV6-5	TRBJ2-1	CASSYLTQGKNNEQFF	TGTGCCAGCAGTTACCTGACACAGGGGAAAAACAATGAGCAGTTCTTC
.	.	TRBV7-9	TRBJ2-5	CASSLFGSGETQYF	TGTGCCAGCAGCTTATTTGGTAGCGGAGAGACCCAGTACTTC
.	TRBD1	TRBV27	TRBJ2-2	CASSSGQGIPGELFF	TGTGCCAGCAGTTCGGGACAGGGTATTCCCGGGGAGCTGTTTTTT
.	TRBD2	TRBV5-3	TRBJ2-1	CARSPWTSGDRKEQFF	TGTGCCAGAAGCCCTTGGACTAGCGGGGATAGGAAAGAGCAGTTCTTC
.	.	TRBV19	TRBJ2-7	CASSIVDSGLYEQYF	TGTGCCAGTAGTATAGTTGACAGCGGGCTGTACGAGCAGTACTTC
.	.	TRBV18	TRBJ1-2	CASSPRVAMDGYTF	TGTGCCAGCTCACCCCGGGTAGCTATGGATGGCTACACCTTC
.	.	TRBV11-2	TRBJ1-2	CASSHVRADYGYTF	TGTGCCAGCAGCCACGTGAGGGCCGACTATGGCTACACCTTC
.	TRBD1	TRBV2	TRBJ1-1	CASSDTGGRAFF	TGTGCCAGCAGTGATACAGGGGGACGTGCTTTCTTT
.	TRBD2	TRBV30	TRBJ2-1	CAWSPGLVFMGGEQFF	TGTGCCTGGAGCCCGGGACTAGTATTCATGGGCGGTGAGCAGTTCTTC
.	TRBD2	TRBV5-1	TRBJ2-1	CASSLGGLAGGGLDEQFF	TGCGCCAGCAGCTTGGGTGGACTAGCGGGAGGAGGGCTGGATGAGCAGTTCTTC
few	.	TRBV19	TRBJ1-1	CASSPLREVTEAFF	TGTGCCAGTAGCCCATTGAGGGAGGTCACTGAAGCTTTCTTT
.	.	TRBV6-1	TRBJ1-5	CASRSGGSNQPQHF	TGTGCCAGCAGGTCCGGGGGGAGCAATCAGCCCCAGCATTTT
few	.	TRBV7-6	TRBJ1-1	CASSRGASVAEAFF	TGTGCCAGCAGCCGGGGGGCGTCGGTAGCTGAAGCTTTCTTT
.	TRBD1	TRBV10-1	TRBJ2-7	CASRDRGRGHYEQYF	TGCGCCAGCAGAGACAGGGGCCGCGGCCACTACGAGCAGTACTTC
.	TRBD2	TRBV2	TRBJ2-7	CASRGTSGTYEQYF	TGTGCCAGCAGGGGGACTAGCGGAACCTACGAGCAGTACTTC
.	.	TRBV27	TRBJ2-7	CASGLAGQTYEQYF	TGTGCCAGCGGCCTTGCTGGACAGACCTACGAGCAGTACTTC
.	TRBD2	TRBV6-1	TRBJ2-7	CASGLAGGLYEQYF	TGTGCCAGCGGGCTAGCGGGGGGGTTATACGAGCAGTACTTC
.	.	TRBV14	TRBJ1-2	CASSLTPPFRYTF	TGTGCCAGCAGCCTGACTCCTCCTTTTCGCTACACCTTC
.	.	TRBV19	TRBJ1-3	CASSTVVRLSSGNTIYF	TGTGCCAGTAGTACGGTCGTCAGACTGAGCTCTGGAAACACCATATATTTT
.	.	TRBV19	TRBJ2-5	CASSIGGWETQYF	TGTGCCAGTAGTATCGGGGGATGGGAGACCCAGTACTTC
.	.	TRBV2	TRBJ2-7	CASSSDSSYEQYF	TGTGCCAGCAGCTCGGACAGCTCCTACGAGCAGTACTTC
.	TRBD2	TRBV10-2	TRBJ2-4	CASSEPLRNPGLAASGNIQYF	TGCGCCAGCAGTGAGCCCCTCCGGAATCCGGGACTAGCGGCCTCCGGAAACATTCAGTACTTC
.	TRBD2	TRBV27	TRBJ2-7	CASSPFGTSGGVSYEQYF	TGTGCCAGCAGTCCGTTTGGGACTAGCGGGGGTGTCTCCTACGAGCAGTACTTC
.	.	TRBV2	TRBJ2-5	CASSVGPGETQYF	TGTGCCAGCAGTGTTGGTCCCGGTGAGACCCAGTACTTC
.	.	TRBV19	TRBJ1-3	CASSIVGHRSGNTIYF	TGTGCCAGTAGTATAGTTGGACATCGCTCTGGAAACACCATATATTTT
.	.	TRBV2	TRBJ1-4	CASITGSDEKLFF	TGTGCCAGCATTACAGGGAGTGATGAAAAACTGTTTTTT
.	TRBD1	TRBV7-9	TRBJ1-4	CASSPRTGALEKLFF	TGTGCCAGCAGCCCCCGGACAGGGGCGCTCGAAAAACTGTTTTTT
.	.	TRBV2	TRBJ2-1	CASSGPAGANEQFF	TGTGCCAGCAGTGGTCCGGCAGGGGCGAATGAGCAGTTCTTC
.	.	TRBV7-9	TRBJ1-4	CASSIAPPGGANEKLFF	TGTGCCAGCAGCATAGCCCCTCCTGGGGGGGCGAATGAAAAACTGTTTTTT
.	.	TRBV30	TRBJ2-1	CAWSPSDEQFF	TGTGCCTGGAGTCCGTCGGATGAGCAGTTCTTC
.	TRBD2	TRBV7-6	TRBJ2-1	CASSLGSSGNEQFF	TGTGCCAGCAGCTTAGGATCTAGCGGCAATGAGCAGTTCTTC
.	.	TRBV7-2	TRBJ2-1	CASSLRGFSYNEQFF	TGTGCCAGCAGCTTAAGGGGGTTCTCCTACAATGAGCAGTTCTTC